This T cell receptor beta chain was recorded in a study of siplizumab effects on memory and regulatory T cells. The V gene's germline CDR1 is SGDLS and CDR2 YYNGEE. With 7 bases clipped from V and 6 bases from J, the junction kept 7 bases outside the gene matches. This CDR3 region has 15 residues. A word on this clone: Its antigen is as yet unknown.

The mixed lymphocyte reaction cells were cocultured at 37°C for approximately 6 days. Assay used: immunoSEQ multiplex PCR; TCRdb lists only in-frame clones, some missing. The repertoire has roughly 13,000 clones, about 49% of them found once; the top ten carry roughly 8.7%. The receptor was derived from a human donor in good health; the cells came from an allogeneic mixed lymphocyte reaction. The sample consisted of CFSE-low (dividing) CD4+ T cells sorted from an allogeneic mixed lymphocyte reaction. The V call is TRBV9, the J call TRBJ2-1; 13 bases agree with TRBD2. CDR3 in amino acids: CASSGTSGIGNEQFF. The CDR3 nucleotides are TGTGCCAGCTCTGGGACTAGCGGGATAGGCAATGAGCAGTTCTTC. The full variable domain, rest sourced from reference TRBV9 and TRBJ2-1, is DSGVTQTPKHLITATGQRVTLRCSPRSGDLSVYWYQQSLDQGLQFLIQYYNGEERAKGNILERFSAQQFPDLHSELNLSSLELGDSALYFCASSGTSGIGNEQFFGPGTRLTVL.